Below, 22 T cell receptor beta chains from the same sample are listed, as sequenced in a study of a mutant IDH1 vaccine in newly diagnosed glioma. Time point here: week 11, during vaccination. Alongside topical imiquimod, each dose of vaccine comprised 300 ug of mutant IDH1 20-mer peptide. Clones were read by immunoSEQ multiplex PCR, and TCRdb kept only the in-frame ones, dropping some. The data show roughly 130,000 clones, roughly 75% seen once. Their cognate antigens are unknown. Sequencing used PBMCs, obtained from a glioma patient whose treatment included an IDH1 peptide vaccine. These receptor sequences come from a man aged 35 to 55 with glioma.

The V and J genes are TRBV6-6 and TRBJ2-7, with 7 bases fitting TRBD1. The germline V gene has CDR1 MNHNY and CDR2 SVGAGI (reference sequence). Trimming removed 6 bases from V and 7 bases from J; junction bases left unmatched: 15. This CDR3 spans 15 amino acids. The CDR3 loop reads CASSLTGARLEEQYF. In DNA, the CDR3 is TGTGCCAGCAGCCTCACAGGGGCGCGCCTGGAGGAGCAGTACTTC.

CDR3 nucleotide sequence: TGTGCCAGCAGTTTACGGTCTAGCGGGAGTGGTAGGTCTGACCAGTACTTC. It is translated as CASSLRSSGSGRSDQYF. The chain uses TRBV28 and TRBJ2-5; 10 bases map to TRBD2. This CDR3 has 17 amino acids. Losses at the gene ends were 2 bases for V and 10 bases for J; bases not matched to a gene: 16. Germline CDR1 MDHEN, CDR2 SYDVKM. The whole variable domain, filled in from reference TRBV28 and TRBJ2-5, reads DVKVTQSSRYLVKRTGEKVFLECVQDMDHENMFWYRQDPGLGLRLIYFSYDVKMKEKGDIPEGYSVSREKKERFSLILESASTNQTSMYLCASSLRSSGSGRSDQYFGPGTRLLVL.

This CDR3 is CASSVRTSGKTDTQYF. For the CDR3, the DNA is TGTGCCAGTAGTGTCCGGACTAGCGGGAAGACAGATACGCAGTATTTT. This chain joins TRBV19 and TRBJ2-3, with 12 positions matching TRBD2. The CDR3 sequence is 16 residues long. The V segment lost 5 bases and the J segment 3 bases; nucleotides outside the gene matches: 6. CDR1 is LNHDA and CDR2 is SQIVND in the germline V gene (reference sequence).

The rearrangement uses TRBV12-5 and TRBJ2-1, with 8 nucleotides matching TRBD1. V was clipped by 7 bases and J by 2 bases; unmatched bases: 7. The CDR3 sequence is 15 residues long. Germline V gene sequence: CDR1 LGHNT, CDR2 FRNRAP. Written as DNA, the CDR3 is TGTGCTAGTGCCGAAGGACAGGGCACCTACAATGAGCAGTTCTTC. It encodes CASAEGQGTYNEQFF.

The V and J genes are TRBV5-1 and TRBJ2-1; tentative D call: TRBD2 (6 bases). V lost 0 bases, J lost 5 bases, and 9 bases lay in between. In germline, CDR1 is SGHRS, CDR2 YFSETQ. There are 14 residues in the CDR3. The CDR3 sequence: CASSLAGLNNEQFF. CDR3 sequence (DNA): TGCGCCAGCAGCTTGGCCGGACTAAACAATGAGCAGTTCTTC.

This sequence joins TRBV19 and TRBJ2-1; D could derive from TRBD1 or TRBD2 (5 bases each). The CDR3 has 14 residues. V was pared by 6 bases and J by 1 base, with 10 bases between. CDR1 and CDR2 (germline): LNHDA, SQIVND (reference sequence). In DNA, the CDR3 is TGTGCCAGTAGAGGGGAGTTTTCCTACAATGAGCAGTTCTTC. It translates to CASRGEFSYNEQFF.

V and J are TRBV6-4 and TRBJ1-6; TRBD1 might be the D (5 bases). V was shortened by 3 bases and J by 13 bases, with 22 bases between the two germline ends. The germline V gene has CDR1 MRHNA and CDR2 SNTAGT. The CDR3 has 16 amino acids. CDR3 sequence: CASSEHLGPIGWPLHF. In DNA, the CDR3 is TGTGCCAGCAGTGAACATTTGGGGCCGATCGGGTGGCCCCTCCACTTT.

The CDR3 coding sequence is TGTGCCAGCAGGGGGACAGGGGCAGGGTATGGCTACACCTTC. It specifies CASRGTGAGYGYTF. This chain uses TRBV6-1 with TRBJ1-2; 10 positions match TRBD1. This CDR3 spans 14 amino acids. Germline V gene lookup returns CDR1 MNHNS and CDR2 SASEGT. Trimming took 6 bases from V and 5 from J; bases not matched to a gene: 6.

The chain links TRBV7-9 to TRBJ2-3; perhaps TRBD2 as D (6 bases). The CDR3 loop spans 15 amino acids. V lost 3 bases, J lost 0 bases, and 10 bases lay in between. CDR1 and CDR2 (germline): SEHNR, FQNEAQ (reference sequence). CDR3 DNA sequence: TGTGCCAGCAGCTTTACAAGCGGGAGCACAGATACGCAGTATTTT. Protein sequence: CASSFTSGSTDTQYF.

CDR3 region: CASSEPLEQYF. The CDR3 DNA sequence: TGTGCCAGCAGTGAACCCCTCGAGCAGTACTTC. The chain links TRBV6-1 to TRBJ2-7; the D is unclear. Trimming left V 2 bases short and J 6 bases short, with 5 bases between. The CDR3 consists of 11 residues. Germline assignment: CDR1 MNHNS and CDR2 SASEGT.

The CDR3 DNA is TGTGCCAGCAGCTGGGGGGTTTCCGGGACAGGCACCGGGGAGCTGTTTTTT. Amino acid sequence: CASSWGVSGTGTGELFF. This rearrangement joins TRBV5-6 to TRBJ2-2; 8 nucleotides match TRBD1. The CDR3 runs to 17 residues. V was pared by 3 bases and J by 4 bases, with 11 bases of the junction left unmatched. The V gene's germline CDR1 is SGHDT and CDR2 YYEEEE.

This chain joins TRBV4-2 and TRBJ1-2; TRBD1 aligns across 8 bases. CDR1 LGHNA and CDR2 YNFKEQ come from the germline V gene. The V segment lost 1 base and the J segment 3 bases; nucleotides outside the gene matches: 4. The CDR3 consists of 15 residues. The CDR3 DNA reads as TGTGCCAGCAGCCAAGGTTCGACAGGGGACTATGGCTACACCTTC. Translation gives CASSQGSTGDYGYTF.

This clone was detected a few times. The chain couples TRBV29-1 to TRBJ2-3, with 7 bases lining up with TRBD1. CDR1 and CDR2 (germline): SQVTM, ANQGSEA. This CDR3 has 13 amino acids. Trimming at V came to 5 bases and at J to 0 bases, leaving 2 bases not matched to a gene. The CDR3: CSVWTGSTDTQYF. The CDR3 DNA follows: TGCAGCGTTTGGACAGGTAGCACAGATACGCAGTATTTT.

The CDR3 spells CASRKGQKETQYF. The CDR3 DNA sequence: TGTGCCAGCAGAAAAGGACAGAAAGAGACCCAGTACTTC. The rearrangement uses TRBV2 and TRBJ2-5; a weak D match, TRBD1 (6 bases). V was clipped by 6 bases and J by 3 bases, with 11 bases between them. CDR1 is SNHLY and CDR2 is FYNNEI in the germline V gene. The CDR3 has 13 amino acids.

This clone has a count of ten or more. This chain connects TRBV15 to TRBJ1-4, with 7 bases that match TRBD1. The CDR3 runs 14 residues. V gave up 6 bases and J gave up 6 bases; unmatched junction bases: 7. Germline CDR1 LNHNV, CDR2 YYDKDF (reference sequence). As DNA, the CDR3 is TGTGCCACCAGTCTGGACAGGAGTGATGAAAAACTGTTTTTT. Protein sequence: CATSLDRSDEKLFF. Supplemented by reference TRBV15 and TRBJ1-4, the full variable domain reads DAMVIQNPRYQVTQFGKPVTLSCSQTLNHNVMYWYQQKSSQAPKLLFHYYDKDFNNEADTPDNFQSRRPNTSFCFLDIRSPGLGDTAMYLCATSLDRSDEKLFFGSGTQLSVL.

V gene TRBV11-2 combines with J gene TRBJ2-7, with 15 bases lining up with TRBD2. Losses at the gene ends were 3 bases for V and 6 bases for J; bases not matched to a gene: 6. The CDR3 length is 16 residues. Germline values: CDR1 SGHAT, CDR2 FQNNGV. In DNA, the CDR3 is TGTGCCAGCAGCTTCTCAGGACTAGCGGGAGGGTCCGAGCAGTACTTC. Its translation is CASSFSGLAGGSEQYF. Drawing the rest from reference TRBV11-2 and TRBJ2-7, the complete variable domain is EAGVAQSPRYKIIEKRQSVAFWCNPISGHATLYWYQQILGQGPKLLIQFQNNGVVDDSQLPKDRFSAERLKGVDSTLKIQPAKLEDSAVYLCASSFSGLAGGSEQYFGPGTRLTVT.

The sample holds one count of this clone. This chain connects TRBV6-8 to TRBJ2-3; the match to TRBD2 covers 7 bases. The V gene's germline CDR1 is MNHGY and CDR2 SAAAGT. Germline trimming cut 0 bases from V and 3 bases from J; bases unmatched to any gene: 6. CDR3 length: 16 residues. CDR3 protein: CASSYSSRLATDTQYF. The CDR3 region has the DNA TGTGCCAGCAGTTACTCTTCTCGACTAGCAACAGATACGCAGTATTTT.

This clone was counted only a few times. DNA of the CDR3: TGTGCCAGCAGGTTTGGCGACACCATATATTTT. Its protein is CASRFGDTIYF. This chain links TRBV6-5 with TRBJ1-3, with D unclear. Germline CDR1 and CDR2: MNHEY and SVGAGI. Deletions cut 6 bases from V and 8 bases from J, with 8 bases between. The CDR3 is 11 amino acids.

The chain couples TRBV7-9 to TRBJ2-3; 7 nucleotides line up with TRBD1. The CDR3 extends over 14 amino acids. From germline, CDR1 is SEHNR and CDR2 FQNEAQ (reference sequence). V lost 1 base, J lost 9 bases, and 7 bases stayed unmatched. The CDR3 bases are TGTGCCAGCAGCTTAGGACAGGGTGGTGCGACGCAGTATTTT. Translated, it gives CASSLGQGGATQYF.

This clone was recorded once. The chain is built from TRBV18 and TRBJ2-7; TRBD1 might be the D (6 bases). Trimming left V 1 base short and J 0 bases short, with 10 bases between. The CDR3 extends over 15 amino acids. The germline gives CDR1 KGHSH, CDR2 LQKENI. CDR3 in amino acids: CASSPQTGSSYEQYF. CDR3 DNA: TGTGCCAGCTCACCACAAACAGGGAGCTCCTACGAGCAGTACTTC.

The chain recombines TRBV27 with TRBJ1-6; maybe TRBD1 (6 bases). Germline lookup yields CDR1 MNHEY and CDR2 SMNVEV (reference sequence). This CDR3 is built from 14 residues. Trimming removed 6 bases from V and 9 bases from J, with 15 bases in between. The CDR3 reads CASRRTATSSPLHF. The DNA of the CDR3 is TGTGCCAGCAGACGGACAGCCACAAGTTCACCCCTCCACTTT.

The gene calls are TRBV7-2 and TRBJ1-2, with a tentative D call TRBD1 (5 bases). The germline gives CDR1 SGHTA, CDR2 FQGNSA. The CDR3 is 14 amino acids. With 5 bases removed from V and 3 bases from J, the gap between germline ends came to 13 bases. In DNA form, the CDR3 reads TGTGCCAGCAGCCGTGGGGACGGGGACTATGGCTACACCTTC. Protein: CASSRGDGDYGYTF.